Sequencing of this T cell receptor beta chain was carried out in a study of blood T cell repertoires in COVID-19. Study in general: Material from acute and convalescent COVID-19 was sourced from the United States, Italy and Spain. In each case, the material was cDNA or gDNA derived from T cells, B-cell-depleted T cells, or PBMCs.

This CDR3 comprises 13 residues. V was shortened by 2 bases and J by 3 bases, with 10 bases between the two germline ends. Germline CDR1 and CDR2: GTSNPN and SVGIG (reference sequence). As originally analysed: Nucleated cell number was recorded as an estimate derived from reference gene primer amplification. Repertoires were generated with immunoSEQ multiplex PCR, while TCRdb's copy carries only in-frame clones and drops some. That table gives V, J and clone size, and the DNA gave D and trimming. The sample contains approximately 150,000 clones, roughly 90% of which appear only once. The sample was peripheral blood. The V call is TRBV30, the J call TRBJ1-1, with D hard to call. The sequence was obtained from a man aged 50 to 59 with active or convalescent COVID-19. Here the CDR3 reads CAWSFGRYTEAFF. CDR3 DNA: TGTGCCTGGAGTTTCGGCAGGTACACTGAAGCTTTCTTT.